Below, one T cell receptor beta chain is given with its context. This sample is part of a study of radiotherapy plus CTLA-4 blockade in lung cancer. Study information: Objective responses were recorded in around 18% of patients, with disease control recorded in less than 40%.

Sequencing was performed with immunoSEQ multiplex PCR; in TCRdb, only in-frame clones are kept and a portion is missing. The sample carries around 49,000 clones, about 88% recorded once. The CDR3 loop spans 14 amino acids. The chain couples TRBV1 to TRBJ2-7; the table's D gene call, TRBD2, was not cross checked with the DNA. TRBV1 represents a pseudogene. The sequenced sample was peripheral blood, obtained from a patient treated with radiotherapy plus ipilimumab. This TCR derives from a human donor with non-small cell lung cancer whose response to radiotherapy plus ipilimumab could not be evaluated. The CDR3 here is CTSSRAGNFDEQYF. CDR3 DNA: TGCACCAGCAGCCGCGCCGGGAATTTTGACGAGCAGTACTTC.